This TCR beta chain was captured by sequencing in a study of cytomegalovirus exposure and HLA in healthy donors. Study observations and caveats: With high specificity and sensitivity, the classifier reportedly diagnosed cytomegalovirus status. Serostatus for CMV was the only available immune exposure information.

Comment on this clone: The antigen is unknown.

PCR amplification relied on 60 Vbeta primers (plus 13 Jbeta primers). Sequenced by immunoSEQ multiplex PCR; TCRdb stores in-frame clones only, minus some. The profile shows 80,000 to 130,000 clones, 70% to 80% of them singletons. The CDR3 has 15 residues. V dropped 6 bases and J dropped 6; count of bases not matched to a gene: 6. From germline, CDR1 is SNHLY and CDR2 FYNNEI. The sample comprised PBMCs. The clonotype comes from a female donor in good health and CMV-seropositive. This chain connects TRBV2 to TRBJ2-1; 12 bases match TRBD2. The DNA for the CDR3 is TGTGCCAGCAGAAACGGACTAGCGGGGATCAATGAGCAGTTCTTC. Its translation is CASRNGLAGINEQFF.